This entry concerns a single T cell receptor beta chain. Its matching antigen is unknown. Both 60 Vbeta primers and 13 Jbeta primers went into the PCR. The protocol was immunoSEQ multiplex PCR, while the TCRdb copy is restricted to in-frame clones and leaves out a portion. The repertoire consists of 180,000 or so clones, with 86% occurring once and the leading ten covering less than 0.35%. The sample belongs to a study of cytomegalovirus exposure and HLA in healthy donors. Study-level points and caveats: It emerged from a later analysis that several of the most significant clusters appeared to be linked to common viral pathogens.

The CDR3 is 15 residues long. V lost 5 bases to trimming and J lost 1 base, with 12 bases between them. CDR1 and CDR2 from the germline V gene are MDHEN and SYDVKM. This clonotype originated in a woman aged 25-40 years in good health and CMV-seronegative. This chain links TRBV28 with TRBJ2-1; tentatively, D is TRBD1 (6 bases). Sequenced: PBMCs. CDR3 nucleotide sequence: TGTGCCAGCAGTAAGACCGGGACATCCTACAATGAGCAGTTCTTC. It is translated as CASSKTGTSYNEQFF.